A single sample gave rise to the 24 T cell receptor beta chains below, sequenced in a study of blood T cell repertoires in COVID-19. The method was immunoSEQ multiplex PCR; TCRdb's version includes in-frame clones alone and lacks a portion of them. The data show approximately 230,000 clones, with around 88% seen just once and over 1.1% held by the top ten. Sequenced input: peripheral blood. These receptors all stem from an older man with acute or convalescent COVID-19.

The chain joins TRBV28 to TRBJ2-2, with 13 nucleotides matching TRBD2. V lost 3 bases, J lost 5 bases, and 9 bases stayed unmatched. Germline V gene lookup returns CDR1 MDHEN and CDR2 SYDVKM. The CDR3 runs 18 residues. CDR3 loop: CASSLHGLAGVRTGELFF. DNA of the CDR3: TGTGCCAGCAGTTTGCACGGACTAGCGGGAGTAAGAACCGGGGAGCTGTTTTTT. The whole variable domain, filled in from reference TRBV28 and TRBJ2-2, reads DVKVTQSSRYLVKRTGEKVFLECVQDMDHENMFWYRQDPGLGLRLIYFSYDVKMKEKGDIPEGYSVSREKKERFSLILESASTNQTSMYLCASSLHGLAGVRTGELFFGEGSRLTVL.

The V gene is TRBV3-1 (or the pseudogene TRBV3-2), the J gene TRBJ2-7; maybe TRBD2 (5 bases). V lost 7 bases and J 4 bases, leaving 8 bases between the germline ends. CDR1 and CDR2 from the germline V gene are LGHDT and YNNKEL (reference sequence). CDR3 length equals 11 residues. The CDR3 is CASTRGYEQYF. DNA for the CDR3: TGTGCCAGCACCCGGGGTTACGAGCAGTACTTC.

The V and J genes are TRBV19 and TRBJ1-5, with TRBD1 identical over 12 bases. CDR1 and CDR2 (germline): LNHDA, SQIVND (reference sequence). V gave up 7 bases and J gave up 10 bases; unmatched junction bases: 11. The CDR3 has 15 amino acids. The CDR3: CASKGGQGALTPQHF. The CDR3 coding sequence is TGTGCCAGTAAAGGGGGACAGGGGGCTCTCACCCCCCAGCATTTT.

J is TRBJ2-5 and V is TRBV7-9, with 7 positions matching TRBD1. The length of the CDR3 is 14 residues. With 5 bases clipped from V and 3 bases from J, the junction kept 6 bases outside the gene matches. In germline, CDR1 is SEHNR, CDR2 FQNEAQ (reference sequence). The CDR3 protein is CASSTGEGEETQYF. The CDR3, as DNA: TGTGCCAGCAGCACAGGGGAAGGGGAAGAGACCCAGTACTTC.

The DNA for the CDR3 is TGTGCCAGCAGCAACTTCGTAATCGGGGGGCCAGATACGCAGTATTTT. Its protein is CASSNFVIGGPDTQYF. The chain links TRBV21-1 to TRBJ2-3; the table calls TRBD2, which could not be checked here. TRBV21-1 is termed a pseudogene. This CDR3 is 16 amino acids long.

A single count supports this clone. The J gene is TRBJ1-2, the V gene TRBV4-2; TRBD1 agrees at 7 bases. The length of the CDR3 is 13 residues. With 7 bases clipped from V and 3 bases from J, the junction kept 5 bases outside the gene matches. The germline V gene encodes CDR1 LGHNA and CDR2 YNFKEQ. The CDR3 here is CASTNRGDYGYTF. The CDR3 DNA sequence: TGTGCCAGCACTAACAGGGGTGACTATGGCTACACCTTC.

V gene TRBV11-3 combines with J gene TRBJ2-5, with 10 bases lining up with TRBD2. The CDR3 is 15 residues long. V lost 1 base, J lost 5 bases, and 4 bases stayed unmatched. CDR1 and CDR2 (germline): SGHNT, YENEEA. The CDR3, as DNA: TGTGCCAGCAGCTTAGGAGGGACTAGCGAGGAGACCCAGTACTTC. Protein product: CASSLGGTSEETQYF.

This chain connects TRBV10-2 to TRBJ2-5; 13 bases are a match to TRBD2. Germline trimming cut 6 bases from V and 7 bases from J; bases unmatched to any gene: 20. There are 19 residues in the CDR3. Germline CDR1 WSHSY, CDR2 SAAADI. DNA of the CDR3: TGCGCCAGCAGGACCGGGACTAGCGGGACCTTCGGTCTAGGGGGGACCCAGTACTTC. Protein: CASRTGTSGTFGLGGTQYF.

This clone was seen just once. The V and J genes are TRBV12-5 and TRBJ2-1, with TRBD2 as a possible D gene (6 bases). Germline V CDR1 and CDR2: LGHNT, FRNRAP. The CDR3 runs 17 residues. Deletions cut 6 bases from V and 4 bases from J, with 22 bases between. The CDR3: CASGTNFGGLGYNEQFF. CDR3 DNA sequence: TGTGCTAGTGGGACTAATTTCGGAGGGTTGGGTTACAATGAGCAGTTCTTC.

In its sample, this clone was seen once. The CDR3 sequence: CASSTSYNEQFF. The CDR3, as DNA: TGTGCCAGCAGTACCAGTTACAATGAGCAGTTCTTC. V usage is TRBV12-3 or TRBV12-4 and J usage is TRBJ2-1; D not certain. Trimming took 5 bases from V and 4 from J, leaving 6 bases between them. The CDR3 extends over 12 amino acids.

On this clone itself: Mismatch with germline at one junction end may stem from a read error. V usage is TRBV12-3 or TRBV12-4 and J usage is TRBJ2-1; D is perhaps TRBD1 (6 bases). The CDR3 is 13 residues long. The CDR3 loop is CASSLASGTPGVF. CDR3 DNA sequence: TGTGCCAGCAGTTTAGCGAGTGGGACACCCGGCGTCTTC.

The chain employs TRBV7-9 and TRBJ1-2, with D unclear. The germline V gene encodes CDR1 SEHNR and CDR2 FQNEAQ (reference sequence). This CDR3 has 13 residues. V lost 5 bases and J 2 bases, leaving 9 bases between the germline ends. For the CDR3, the DNA is TGTGCCAGCAGCGTCCGAGGGAACTATGGCTACACCTTC. It encodes CASSVRGNYGYTF.

The V and J genes are TRBV7-3 and TRBJ1-5; 7 nucleotides align to TRBD1. In germline, CDR1 is SGHTA, CDR2 FQGTGA. The CDR3 consists of 14 residues. Trimming removed 5 bases from V and 7 bases from J; junction bases left unmatched: 8. As DNA, the CDR3 is TGTGCCAGCAGCCATCAGGGGGACGTGCAGCCCCAGCATTTT. Amino acids: CASSHQGDVQPQHF.

The V and J genes are TRBV10-2 and TRBJ2-1; 8 bases map to TRBD2. With V trimmed by 3 bases and J by 2 bases, 3 bases remained unmatched. The V gene's germline CDR1 is WSHSY and CDR2 SAAADI. This CDR3 contains 15 residues. The CDR3 protein is CASSERRGAYNEQFF. Here the CDR3 DNA reads TGCGCCAGCAGTGAAAGGCGGGGGGCCTACAATGAGCAGTTCTTC.

The gene calls are TRBV19 and TRBJ2-7; 10 bases map to TRBD1. The CDR3 consists of 15 residues. CDR1 is LNHDA, CDR2 SQIVND, per germline (reference sequence). V lost 4 bases and J lost 1; bases outside the gene matches: 4. The CDR3 nucleotides read TGTGCCAGTAGTAAGACAGGGGGCCTATCCTACGAGCAGTACTTC. Translating it yields CASSKTGGLSYEQYF.

This clone occurred once. The rearrangement joins TRBV19 to TRBJ1-6; 7 bases match TRBD1. Germline V gene data show CDR1 as LNHDA and CDR2 as SQIVND (reference sequence). The ends lost 8 bases at V and 0 bases at J; junction bases unmatched: 10. The CDR3 spans 17 residues. The CDR3 sequence is CASGTVATSSYNSPLHF. Written as DNA, the CDR3 is TGTGCCAGTGGGACAGTCGCCACTAGCTCCTATAATTCACCCCTCCACTTT.

The chain couples TRBV14 to TRBJ2-2; 10 bases align to TRBD2. The V and J ends lost 0 bases and 7 bases, in that order; junction bases with no gene match: 8. This CDR3 is 17 amino acids long. Looked up from germline, CDR1 is SGHDN and CDR2 is FVKESK. The CDR3 DNA reads as TGTGCCAGCAGCCAAGACGGAGCGGGGGGGCTCATCGGGGAGCTGTTTTTT. It translates to CASSQDGAGGLIGELFF.

The V and J genes are TRBV4-2 and TRBJ2-2; TRBD1 might be the D (6 bases). CDR1 LGHNA and CDR2 YNFKEQ come from the germline V gene. The CDR3 has 15 amino acids. Trimming shortened V by 3 bases and J by 5 bases, and 13 bases separated the two germline ends. The CDR3 DNA reads TGTGCCAGCAGCCAGGGGACAACTGATACCGGGGAGCTGTTTTTT. This sequence encodes CASSQGTTDTGELFF.

The chain couples TRBV10-3 to TRBJ1-2; the match to TRBD1 covers 8 bases. The germline gives CDR1 ENHRY, CDR2 SYGVKD. The V segment lost 0 bases and the J segment 5 bases; nucleotides outside the gene matches: 2. The CDR3 runs to 14 residues. In DNA, the CDR3 is TGTGCCATCAGTGAGTCCCAGGGGGCATATGGCTACACCTTC. This codes for CAISESQGAYGYTF.

This rearrangement joins TRBV13 to TRBJ1-1, with 9 bases aligning to TRBD1. CDR3 length: 16 residues. Trimming cost V 5 bases and J 3 bases; bases outside gene matches: 10. Germline V lookup: CDR1 PRHDT, CDR2 FYEKMQ (reference sequence). The CDR3 loop reads CASSLGQGWGDTEAFF. DNA of the CDR3: TGTGCCAGCAGCCTCGGACAGGGGTGGGGAGACACTGAAGCTTTCTTT.

The chain carries TRBV19 and TRBJ2-1, with D possibly matching TRBD1 (5 bases). CDR1 is LNHDA, CDR2 SQIVND, per germline (reference sequence). The CDR3 runs to 11 residues. The V gene lost 8 bases and the J gene lost 8 bases, with 10 bases spanning the gap. The CDR3 loop reads CASGWGDEQFF. For the CDR3, the DNA is TGTGCCAGTGGTTGGGGCGATGAGCAGTTCTTC.

This rearrangement joins TRBV28 to TRBJ1-2; D remains unclear. Trimming shortened V by 6 bases and J by 4 bases, and 12 bases separated the two germline ends. There are 13 residues in the CDR3. Per germline, CDR1 MDHEN and CDR2 SYDVKM. CDR3 region: CASRGPEGYGYTF. DNA of the CDR3: TGTGCCAGCAGGGGCCCGGAAGGCTATGGCTACACCTTC.

The chain recombines TRBV5-1 with TRBJ2-1; 7 bases line up with TRBD1. Germline V gene sequence: CDR1 SGHRS, CDR2 YFSETQ. Losses at the gene ends were 7 bases for V and 4 bases for J; bases not matched to a gene: 8. The CDR3 has 14 amino acids. The CDR3 DNA sequence: TGCGCCAGCCGGACTCGGACAGGATACAATGAGCAGTTCTTC. Its translation is CASRTRTGYNEQFF. The whole variable domain, filled in from reference TRBV5-1 and TRBJ2-1, reads KAGVTQTPRYLIKTRGQQVTLSCSPISGHRSVSWYQQTPGQGLQFLFEYFSETQRNKGNFPGRFSGRQFSNSRSEMNVSTLELGDSALYLCASRTRTGYNEQFFGPGTRLTVL.

This clone appeared a few times. This chain connects TRBV5-1 to TRBJ2-7, with no clear D. The V end lost 9 bases, the J end lost 3 bases, and 16 bases lay between the germline ends. The CDR3 covers 13 residues. Germline lookup yields CDR1 SGHRS and CDR2 YFSETQ. The CDR3 spells CATKSPGGYEQYF. CDR3 bases: TGCGCCACCAAGTCCCCCGGCGGCTACGAGCAGTACTTC.